Listed below are T cell receptor beta chains from one sample, sequenced in a study of early T cells in non-severe SARS-CoV-2 infection. TCRdb used MiXCR to reprocess the 5' RACE reads, holding one entry per CDR3 protein. The repertoire includes about 46,000 distinct CDR3 sequences, about 5.3% of them detected once, and roughly 5.4% sits in the top ten. Sequenced material: whole blood, taken at baseline. Receptor source: an adult who was a healthcare worker with PCR-confirmed SARS-CoV-2 infection or an uninfected control (not recorded which). The CDR3 runs from the conserved cysteine through the conserved F or W. The D gene is left open where the match is weak. Clone size is shown for a subset of rows, as once, few, many or a class of expanded clone.

clone_size	d_call	v_call	j_call	cdr3_aa	cdr3_nt
many	-	TRBV7-3	TRBJ2-5	CASSLTGVGETQYF	TGTGCCAGCAGCTTAACTGGGGTTGGGGAGACCCAGTACTTC
-	TRBD2	TRBV7-2	TRBJ2-7	CASSLASGQPSYEQYF	TGTGCCAGCAGCTTAGCTAGCGGGCAACCCTCCTACGAGCAGTACTTC
-	TRBD2	TRBV29-1	TRBJ2-1	CSVEGLAGAEEQFF	TGCAGCGTCGAGGGACTAGCGGGAGCAGAAGAGCAGTTCTTC
many	TRBD1	TRBV20-1	TRBJ1-6	CSAASRQGRKSPLHF	TGCAGTGCTGCTTCGAGACAGGGAAGAAAATCACCCCTCCACTTT
many	-	TRBV5-1	TRBJ2-6	CASSFGQTGANVLTF	TGCGCCAGCAGCTTTGGACAGACTGGGGCCAACGTCCTGACTTTC
many	TRBD1	TRBV6-6	TRBJ1-1	CASRSPGQTNTEAFF	TGTGCCAGCAGATCCCCGGGACAGACGAACACTGAAGCTTTCTTT
-	TRBD1	TRBV9	TRBJ2-7	CASSVATGQGSEQYF	TGTGCCAGCAGCGTAGCTACGGGACAGGGGAGCGAGCAGTACTTC
many	TRBD2	TRBV7-6	TRBJ2-6	CASNSGGANVLTF	TGTGCCAGCAATAGCGGGGGGGCCAACGTCCTGACTTTC
many	-	TRBV18	TRBJ2-6	CASSPIWSGSGANVLTF	TGTGCCAGCTCACCCATCTGGAGTGGCTCTGGGGCCAACGTCCTGACTTTC
many	-	TRBV6-5	TRBJ2-2	CASTRTPSGELFF	TGTGCCAGCACACGGACCCCGTCCGGGGAGCTGTTTTTT
few	TRBD2	TRBV24-1	TRBJ2-7	CATSDSPSGSIVGEQYF	TGTGCCACCAGTGATTCCCCTAGCGGGAGTATAGTTGGCGAGCAGTACTTC
many	-	TRBV28	TRBJ2-1	CASSFVPVIEQFF	TGTGCCAGCAGTTTTGTTCCCGTAATTGAGCAGTTCTTC
many	TRBD1	TRBV9	TRBJ2-7	CASSVDETGPYEQYF	TGTGCCAGCAGCGTAGACGAGACAGGGCCCTACGAGCAGTACTTC
many	-	TRBV20-1	TRBJ2-7	CSATYVAEQYF	TGCAGTGCTACCTACGTAGCCGAGCAGTACTTC
few	-	TRBV3-1	TRBJ2-1	CASSQARFYEQFF	TGTGCCAGCAGCCAAGCTAGGTTCTATGAGCAGTTCTTC
many	-	TRBV5-1	TRBJ1-1	CASSFRRTPALNTEAFF	TGCGCCAGCAGCTTTAGAAGGACGCCGGCACTGAACACTGAAGCTTTCTTT
many	TRBD1	TRBV7-3	TRBJ2-2	CASSLGQGVLSGELFF	TGTGCCAGCAGCCTGGGACAGGGTGTGCTTAGCGGGGAGCTGTTTTTT
few	-	TRBV30	TRBJ2-7	CAWSKGLVAYEQYF	TGTGCCTGGAGTAAGGGACTCGTCGCATACGAGCAGTACTTC
many	-	TRBV20-1	TRBJ1-2	CSASITGIGGYTF	TGCAGTGCTTCAATAACAGGGATAGGAGGCTACACCTTC
many	-	TRBV6-2/TRBV6-3	TRBJ1-5	CASSYSRGVSNQPQHF	TGTGCCAGCAGTTACTCGAGGGGGGTTAGCAATCAGCCCCAGCATTTT
many	-	TRBV28	TRBJ1-2	CASGPGGVYGYTF	TGTGCCAGCGGGCCCGGAGGGGTCTATGGCTACACCTTC
many	-	TRBV15	TRBJ1-4	CATSRWGASNEKLFF	TGTGCCACCAGCAGATGGGGGGCGTCGAATGAAAAACTGTTTTTT
few	-	TRBV3-1	TRBJ2-5	CASSRLPAGETQYF	TGTGCCAGCAGCCGACTCCCAGCAGGGGAGACCCAGTACTTC
many	-	TRBV30	TRBJ2-2	CAWTNRVPGELFF	TGTGCCTGGACGAACAGGGTCCCGGGGGAGCTGTTTTTT
many	TRBD2	TRBV3-1	TRBJ2-1	CASSRAGGPQEQFF	TGTGCCAGCAGCCGAGCGGGAGGGCCCCAGGAGCAGTTCTTC